This T cell receptor (beta chain) was recovered during a study of molecular identifiers for immune sequencing clone quantification. Study-level information: The replicates split RNA from around 18,000 or 91,000 naive CD8 cells five ways and sequenced four.

From the PCR reads, TCRdb called clonotypes with MiXCR, one entry per CDR3 protein. The profile covers about 510,000 distinct CDR3 sequences, with about 20% appearing a single time and under 0.85% taken by the ten largest. J lost 2 bases, V lost 0 bases, and 10 bases had no gene match. Germline loops: CDR1 LGHNA, CDR2 YSLEER. The CDR3 runs 18 residues. Naive CD8 T cells were picked out by sorting for CD8+CD4-CCR7+CD45RA+. The rearrangement joins TRBV4-3 to TRBJ2-3, with TRBD2 matching 8 bases. The material sequenced was naive CD8+ T cells from blood, with Jurkat cell RNA spiked in. The subset was: FACS-sorted CD8+CD4-CCR7+CD45RA+ naive T cells. This clonotype originated in a human donor in good health. Some libraries in this study had Jurkat cell RNA spiked in. Here the CDR3 reads CASSQDERGRPDTDTQYF. CDR3 DNA sequence: TGCGCCAGCAGCCAAGATGAGCGGGGGCGACCCGACACAGATACGCAGTATTTT.